This T cell receptor beta chain was sequenced for a study of T cells in Graves' hyperthyroidism and ophthalmopathy. The CDR3 runs 13 residues. The V and J ends lost 6 bases and 2 bases respectively, with 11 bases between them. Germline values: CDR1 SNHLY, CDR2 FYNNEI. Findings and caveats of the study: Most thyroid clonotypes with frequency above 0.001 were detected in blood.

Amplified TCR beta CDR3 regions derived from RNA transcripts. The TCR CDR3 was amplified in a first-round RT-PCR using the HTBI primer set. MiXCR, run by TCRdb on the multiplex PCR reads, gives a single entry per CDR3 protein. Of hundreds of thousands of distinct CDR3 sequences listed, about a sixth were seen once; the top ten hold 15% to 20%. Only a few counts were recorded for this clonotype. Its antigen is still unknown. Sequenced sample: blood. The V and J genes are TRBV2 and TRBJ2-7, with D possibly called TRBD1 or TRBD2 (5 bases each). The sequence was collected from a young woman with Graves' hyperthyroidism. The CDR3 nucleotides are TGTGCCAGCAGGGAGGACACCGCCTACGAGCAGTACTTC. Amino acids: CASREDTAYEQYF.